This T cell receptor (beta chain) was found in a study of human T cells and chemical hapten exposure. TCRdb itself ran the RACE reads through MiXCR, one entry per CDR3 protein. The data hold over 70,000 distinct CDR3 sequences, with roughly 15% observed a single time. This clonotype has only a few counts. The V and J ends lost 4 bases and 8 bases respectively, with 11 bases between them. Per the germline V gene, CDR1 is DFQATT and CDR2 is SNEGSKA (reference sequence). This CDR3 has 11 amino acids. Time point noted: pre-sensitization, week 0. Treatment specified: therapeutic diphenylcyclopropenone sensitization with weekly scalp DPC.

This sequence originates from a woman aged 50 to 65 with alopecia areata. Some clones in this sample may be carry-over from other donors' samples. Material: whole blood, obtained in connection with sensitization to the hapten diphenylcyclopropenone (DPC). The chain uses TRBV20-1 and TRBJ1-1; D ambiguous. For the CDR3, the DNA is TGCAGTGCTATAGACGGTAGAGAAGCTTTCTTT. It specifies CSAIDGREAFF.